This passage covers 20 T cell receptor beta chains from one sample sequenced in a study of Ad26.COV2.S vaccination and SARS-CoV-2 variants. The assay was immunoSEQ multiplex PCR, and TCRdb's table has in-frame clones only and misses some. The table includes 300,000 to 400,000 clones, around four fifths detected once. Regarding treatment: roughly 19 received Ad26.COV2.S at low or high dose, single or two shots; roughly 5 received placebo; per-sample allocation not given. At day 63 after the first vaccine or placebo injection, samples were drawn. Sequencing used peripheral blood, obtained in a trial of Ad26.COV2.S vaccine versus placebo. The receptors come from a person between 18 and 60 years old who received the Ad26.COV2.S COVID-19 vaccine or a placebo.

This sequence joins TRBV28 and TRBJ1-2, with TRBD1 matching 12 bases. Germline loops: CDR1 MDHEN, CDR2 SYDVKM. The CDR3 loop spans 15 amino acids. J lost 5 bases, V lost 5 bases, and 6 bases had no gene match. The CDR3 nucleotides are TGTGCCAGCAGTGGGGGACAGGGGGCGCGATATGGCTACACCTTC. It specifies CASSGGQGARYGYTF.

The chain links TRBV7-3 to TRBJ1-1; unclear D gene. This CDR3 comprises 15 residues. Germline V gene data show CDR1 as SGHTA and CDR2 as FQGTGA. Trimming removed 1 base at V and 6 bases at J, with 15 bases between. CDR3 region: CASSLIGGVNSEAFF. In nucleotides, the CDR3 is TGTGCCAGCAGCTTAATAGGTGGGGTTAACTCTGAAGCTTTCTTT.

The CDR3 DNA reads TGTGCCAGCAGTTACTCGACCGCAGGGGCCTCTTATGGCTACACCTTC. It yields the protein CASSYSTAGASYGYTF. The rearrangement links TRBV6-6 to TRBJ1-2; a possible D gene is TRBD1 (6 bases). V was trimmed by 0 bases and J by 5 bases, leaving 16 bases between them. Germline loops: CDR1 MNHNY, CDR2 SVGAGI (reference sequence). The CDR3 has 16 residues.

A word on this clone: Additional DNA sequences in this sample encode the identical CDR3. This CDR3 is CASSLAGGQETQYF. DNA for the CDR3: TGTGCCAGCAGCTTAGCCGGGGGCCAGGAGACCCAGTACTTC. The chain employs TRBV11-3 and TRBJ2-5; TRBD1 or TRBD2 may be the D gene (6 bases each). Germline CDR1 is SGHNT and CDR2 is YENEEA. Trimming removed 1 base at V and 5 bases at J, with 11 bases between. The CDR3 contains 14 residues.

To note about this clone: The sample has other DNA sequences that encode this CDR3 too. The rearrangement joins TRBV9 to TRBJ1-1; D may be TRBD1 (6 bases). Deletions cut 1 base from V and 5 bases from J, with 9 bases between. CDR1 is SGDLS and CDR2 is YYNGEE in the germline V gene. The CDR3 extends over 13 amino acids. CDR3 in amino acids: CASSVRGGTEAFF. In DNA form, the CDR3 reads TGTGCCAGCAGCGTAAGGGGGGGTACTGAAGCTTTCTTT.

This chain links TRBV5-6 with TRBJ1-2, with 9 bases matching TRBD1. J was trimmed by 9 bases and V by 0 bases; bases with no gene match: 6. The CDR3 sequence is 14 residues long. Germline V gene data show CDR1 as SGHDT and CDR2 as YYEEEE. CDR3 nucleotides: TGTGCCAGCAGCTTGGATACAGGGACAGGGAGCTACACCTTC. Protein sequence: CASSLDTGTGSYTF.

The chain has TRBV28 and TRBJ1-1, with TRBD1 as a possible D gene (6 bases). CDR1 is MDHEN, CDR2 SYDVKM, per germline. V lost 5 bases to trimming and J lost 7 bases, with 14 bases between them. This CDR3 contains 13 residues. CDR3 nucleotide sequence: TGTGCCAGCAGTCAGGGACACTACTTTGAAGCTTTCTTT. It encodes CASSQGHYFEAFF. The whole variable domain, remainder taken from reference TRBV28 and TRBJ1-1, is DVKVTQSSRYLVKRTGEKVFLECVQDMDHENMFWYRQDPGLGLRLIYFSYDVKMKEKGDIPEGYSVSREKKERFSLILESASTNQTSMYLCASSQGHYFEAFFGQGTRLTVV.

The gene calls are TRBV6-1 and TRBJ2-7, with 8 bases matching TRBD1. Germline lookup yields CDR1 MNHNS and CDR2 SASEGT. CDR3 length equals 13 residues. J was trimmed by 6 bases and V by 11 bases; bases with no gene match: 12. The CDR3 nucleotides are TGTGCCGCCGGGACAGGACAACTGGGCGAGCAGTACTTC. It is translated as CAAGTGQLGEQYF.

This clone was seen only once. CDR3 residues: CASSYGSAAGSPLHF. The DNA for the CDR3 is TGTGCCAGCAGTTACGGGTCAGCCGCTGGATCACCCCTCCACTTT. This chain joins TRBV6-5 and TRBJ1-6; D remains unclear. The V end was cut by 2 bases, the J end by 10 bases, with 15 bases between. The germline V gene encodes CDR1 MNHEY and CDR2 SVGAGI. This CDR3 comprises 15 residues.

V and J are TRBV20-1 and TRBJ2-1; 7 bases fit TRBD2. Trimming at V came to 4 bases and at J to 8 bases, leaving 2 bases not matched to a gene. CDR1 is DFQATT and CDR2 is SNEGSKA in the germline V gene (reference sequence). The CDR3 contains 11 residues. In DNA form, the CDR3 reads TGCAGTGCTATTGCGGGGGATGAGCAGTTCTTC. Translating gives CSAIAGDEQFF.

The CDR3 reads CASSDRDRGFTGELFF. In DNA form, the CDR3 reads TGTGCCAGCAGCGATCGGGACAGGGGCTTCACCGGGGAGCTGTTTTTT. The chain recombines TRBV11-3 with TRBJ2-2; 10 nucleotides align to TRBD1. Losses at the gene ends were 5 bases for V and 4 bases for J; bases not matched to a gene: 7. Germline lookup yields CDR1 SGHNT and CDR2 YENEEA. The CDR3 extends over 16 amino acids.

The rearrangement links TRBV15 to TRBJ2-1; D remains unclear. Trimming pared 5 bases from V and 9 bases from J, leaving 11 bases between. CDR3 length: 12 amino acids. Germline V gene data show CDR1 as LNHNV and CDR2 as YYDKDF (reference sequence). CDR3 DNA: TGTGCCACCAGCGGAAAGCGCGGTGAGCAGTTCTTC. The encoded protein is CATSGKRGEQFF.

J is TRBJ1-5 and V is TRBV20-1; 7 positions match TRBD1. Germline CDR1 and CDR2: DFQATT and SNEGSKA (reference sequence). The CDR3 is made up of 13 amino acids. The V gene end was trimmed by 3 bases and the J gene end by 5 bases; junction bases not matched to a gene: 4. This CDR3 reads CSASQGVDQPQHF. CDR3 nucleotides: TGCAGTGCTAGTCAGGGGGTGGATCAGCCCCAGCATTTT.

The CDR3: CASSLRRLAGGGLYNEQFF. The CDR3 DNA reads TGTGCCAGCAGCCTCCGGAGGCTAGCGGGGGGCGGCCTCTACAATGAGCAGTTCTTC. The J gene is TRBJ2-1, the V gene TRBV7-8; 11 nucleotides match TRBD2. CDR1 is SGHVS, CDR2 FQNEAQ, per germline. This CDR3 spans 19 amino acids. V was clipped by 5 bases and J by 3 bases; unmatched bases: 15.

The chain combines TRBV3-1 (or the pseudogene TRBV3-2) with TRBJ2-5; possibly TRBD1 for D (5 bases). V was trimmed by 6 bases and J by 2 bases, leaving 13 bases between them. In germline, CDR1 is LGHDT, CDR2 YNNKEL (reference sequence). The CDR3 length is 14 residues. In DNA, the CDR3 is TGTGCCAGCAGTCATGACAGAAAACAAGAGACCCAGTACTTC. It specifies CASSHDRKQETQYF.

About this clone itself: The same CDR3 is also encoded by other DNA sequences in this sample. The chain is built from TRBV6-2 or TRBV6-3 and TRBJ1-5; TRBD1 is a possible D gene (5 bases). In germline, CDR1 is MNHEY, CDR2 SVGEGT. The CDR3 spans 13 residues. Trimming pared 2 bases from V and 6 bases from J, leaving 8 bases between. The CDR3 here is CASSYQGGQPQHF. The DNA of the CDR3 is TGTGCCAGCAGTTACCAGGGAGGTCAGCCCCAGCATTTT.

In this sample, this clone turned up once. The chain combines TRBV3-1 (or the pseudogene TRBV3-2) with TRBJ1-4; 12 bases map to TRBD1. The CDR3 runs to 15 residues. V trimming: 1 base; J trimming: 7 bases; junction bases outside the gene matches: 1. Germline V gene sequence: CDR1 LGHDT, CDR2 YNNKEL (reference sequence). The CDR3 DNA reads TGTGCCAGCAGCCAAGGGGACAGGGGGCGTGAAAAACTGTTTTTT. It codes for CASSQGDRGREKLFF.

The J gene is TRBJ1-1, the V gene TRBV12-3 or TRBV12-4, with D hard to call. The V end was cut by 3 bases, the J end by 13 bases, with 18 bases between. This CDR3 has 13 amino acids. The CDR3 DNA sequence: TGTGCCAGCAGTTTCCTTTATGAAGGTGAGGTTTTCTTT. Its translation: CASSFLYEGEVFF.

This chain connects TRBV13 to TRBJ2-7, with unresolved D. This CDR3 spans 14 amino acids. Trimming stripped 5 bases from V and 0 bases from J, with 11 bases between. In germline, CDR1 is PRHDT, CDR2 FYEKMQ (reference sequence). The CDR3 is CASSPTLNSYEQYF. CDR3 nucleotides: TGTGCCAGCAGCCCGACCCTTAACTCCTACGAGCAGTACTTC.

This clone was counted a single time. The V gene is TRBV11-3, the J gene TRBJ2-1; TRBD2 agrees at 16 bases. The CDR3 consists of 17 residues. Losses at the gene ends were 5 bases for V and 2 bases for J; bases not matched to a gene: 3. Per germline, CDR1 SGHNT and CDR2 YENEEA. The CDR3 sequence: CASSRGLAGGPYNEQFF. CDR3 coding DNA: TGTGCCAGCAGCAGGGGACTAGCGGGGGGGCCCTACAATGAGCAGTTCTTC.